Presented here are 15 T cell receptor beta chains from one specimen sequenced in a study of CD8+CD57+ T cells in acquired aplastic anemia. For CDR3 and TCR beta VDJ profiling, genomic DNA was the template used. TCRdb re-derived calls from the reads in MiXCR, one entry per CDR3 protein. In the table there are some 47,000 distinct CDR3 sequences, around two thirds of which are singletons. Input material: sorted CD4+, CD8+, or CD8+CD57+ T cells (not recorded which) from PBMCs. Receptors were obtained from a human donor in good health, serving as a control.

The chain recombines TRBV15 with TRBJ2-5; 7 positions match TRBD1. The V and J ends lost 7 bases and 6 bases, in that order; junction bases with no gene match: 8. This CDR3 region has 13 residues. Germline values: CDR1 LNHNV, CDR2 YYDKDF (reference sequence). The DNA of the CDR3 is TGTGCCACCAACCCGGGACAGACAAAGACCCAGTACTTC. Translation: CATNPGQTKTQYF.

The DNA of the CDR3 is TGCGCCAGCACCTTAGCGGGGGGGATCACAGATACGCAGTATTTT. Its translation: CASTLAGGITDTQYF. The chain combines TRBV5-1 with TRBJ2-3; 11 bases align to TRBD2. Losses at the gene ends were 6 bases for V and 2 bases for J; bases not matched to a gene: 5. In germline, CDR1 is SGHRS, CDR2 YFSETQ. CDR3 size: 15 residues.

The chain couples TRBV6-1 to TRBJ1-1; 9 nucleotides line up with TRBD1. This CDR3 is built from 16 residues. With V trimmed by 5 bases and J by 3 bases, 10 bases remained unmatched. Germline CDR1 and CDR2: MNHNS and SASEGT. For the CDR3, the DNA is TGTGCCAGCAGTCCACTGGGGGACAGGGTAGACACTGAAGCTTTCTTT. It specifies CASSPLGDRVDTEAFF.

J is TRBJ2-1 and V is TRBV2; possible D gene TRBD2, 5 bases. This CDR3 spans 12 amino acids. The V gene lost 7 bases and the J gene lost 7 bases, with 11 bases spanning the gap. Germline V lookup: CDR1 SNHLY, CDR2 FYNNEI. The CDR3 DNA is TGTGCCAGCACACTCTCGGGGAATGAGCAGTTCTTC. Its translation is CASTLSGNEQFF.

V usage is TRBV7-2 and J usage is TRBJ2-1; unclear D gene. The CDR3 length is 13 residues. CDR1 is SGHTA and CDR2 is FQGNSA in the germline V gene. Trimming removed 5 bases from V and 4 bases from J, with 9 bases in between. As DNA, the CDR3 is TGTGCCAGCAGCCCGGATCTATACAATGAGCAGTTCTTC. As protein: CASSPDLYNEQFF. Looking up the rest from reference TRBV7-2 and TRBJ2-1 gives the full variable domain: GAGVSQSPSNKVTEKGKDVELRCDPISGHTALYWYRQSLGQGLEFLIYFQGNSAPDKSGLPSDRFSAERTGGSVSTLTIQRTQQEDSAVYLCASSPDLYNEQFFGPGTRLTVL.

V gene TRBV19 combines with J gene TRBJ1-6; maybe TRBD1 (6 bases). Per germline, CDR1 LNHDA and CDR2 SQIVND (reference sequence). V lost 1 base and J lost 10, with 14 bases in between. This CDR3 spans 15 amino acids. CDR3 sequence: CASSIGRERGSPLHF. CDR3 sequence (DNA): TGTGCCAGTAGTATAGGGAGGGAAAGGGGGTCACCCCTCCACTTT.

Comment on this clonotype: The missing conserved phenylalanine or tryptophan at the end of this CDR3 makes a read error likely. It is unclear where the CDR3 begins or ends on the DNA, so no DNA is shown, and the CDR3 is as TCRdb lists it. The CDR3 sequence: CASSLEAG. V is TRBV7-6 and J is TRBJ2-5; the table's D call, TRBD2, was not checked against the DNA. Germline V CDR1 and CDR2: SGHVS, FNYEAQ. Including both end residues, the CDR3 is 8 amino acids long.

This rearrangement joins TRBV2 to TRBJ2-5; 7 bases are a match to TRBD1. The germline CDR1 and CDR2 sequences are SNHLY and FYNNEI. V lost 6 bases to trimming and J lost 1 base; unmatched junction nucleotides: 2. The CDR3 extends over 13 amino acids. The chain's CDR3 is CASRGQIQETQYF. In DNA, the CDR3 is TGTGCCAGCAGGGGACAGATCCAAGAGACCCAGTACTTC.

This clonotype showed up just once. V gene TRBV9 combines with J gene TRBJ2-5, with 10 nucleotides matching TRBD2. The V segment lost 3 bases and the J segment 0 bases; nucleotides outside the gene matches: 2. This CDR3 region has 15 residues. Germline V gene lookup returns CDR1 SGDLS and CDR2 YYNGEE. As DNA, the CDR3 is TGTGCCAGCAGCGAGACTAGCGGGTACCAAGAGACCCAGTACTTC. This encodes CASSETSGYQETQYF.

This sequence joins TRBV5-5 and TRBJ1-4, with a possible D match to TRBD1 (5 bases). The CDR3 is made up of 14 amino acids. CDR1 and CDR2 (germline): SGHKS, YYEKEE (reference sequence). V lost 4 bases to trimming and J lost 7 bases, with 14 bases between them. In DNA, the CDR3 is TGTGCCAGCAGCCCGCCGGGGCTGGGTGAAAAACTGTTTTTT. This gives the protein CASSPPGLGEKLFF. Together with reference TRBV5-5 and TRBJ1-4, the CDR3 gives the full variable domain: DAGVTQSPTHLIKTRGQQVTLRCSPISGHKSVSWYQQVLGQGPQFIFQYYEKEERGRGNFPDRFSARQFPNYSSELNVNALLLGDSALYLCASSPPGLGEKLFFGSGTQLSVL.

DNA for the CDR3: TGTGCCAGCAGTTACTCAAGGAGTAGGGATGGCTACACCTTC. This sequence encodes CASSYSRSRDGYTF. The chain combines TRBV6-5 with TRBJ1-2, with D unresolved. Germline CDR1 reads MNHEY; CDR2 reads SVGAGI. The V gene lost 0 bases and the J gene lost 6 bases, with 11 bases spanning the gap. The length of the CDR3 is 14 residues.

The V gene is TRBV14, the J gene TRBJ1-2; TRBD1 is a possible D gene (5 bases). This CDR3 comprises 16 residues. V lost 0 bases and J lost 4, with 15 bases in between. The germline gives CDR1 SGHDN, CDR2 FVKESK. The CDR3 DNA reads TGTGCCAGCAGCCAAGAAGCAAGGGGCGCGGGCTATGGCTACACCTTC. Protein: CASSQEARGAGYGYTF. Complete variable domain (other parts from reference TRBV14 and TRBJ1-2): EAGVTQFPSHSVIEKGQTVTLRCDPISGHDNLYWYRRVMGKEIKFLLHFVKESKQDESGMPNNRFLAERTGGTYSTLKVQPAELEDSGVYFCASSQEARGAGYGYTFGSGTRLTVV.

The chain links TRBV10-3 to TRBJ2-1; 9 bases are shared with TRBD1. CDR1 ENHRY and CDR2 SYGVKD come from the germline V gene. V shed 1 base and J 9 bases; nucleotides not matched to a gene: 10. This CDR3 contains 16 residues. CDR3 loop: CAISEFTGTGIGEQFF. The CDR3 DNA sequence: TGTGCCATCAGTGAGTTTACCGGGACAGGGATCGGTGAGCAGTTCTTC.

The chain is built from TRBV12-3 or TRBV12-4 and TRBJ1-1; the D gene is possibly TRBD1 (5 bases). V lost 4 bases and J 3 bases, leaving 15 bases between the germline ends. The CDR3 extends over 15 amino acids. CDR3 sequence (DNA): TGTGCCAGCAGTTCCTCCGGGGCAGCGGACACTGAAGCTTTCTTT. It specifies CASSSSGAADTEAFF.

The gene calls are TRBV15 and TRBJ1-1; unclear D gene. The CDR3 runs to 12 residues. Trimming stripped 2 bases from V and 7 bases from J, with 8 bases between. CDR1 and CDR2 (germline): LNHNV, YYDKDF (reference sequence). The CDR3 loop reads CATSRPRLEAFF. The CDR3, as DNA: TGTGCCACCAGCAGACCAAGGCTTGAAGCTTTCTTT. Using reference TRBV15 and TRBJ1-1 for the parts outside the CDR3, the full variable domain is DAMVIQNPRYQVTQFGKPVTLSCSQTLNHNVMYWYQQKSSQAPKLLFHYYDKDFNNEADTPDNFQSRRPNTSFCFLDIRSPGLGDTAMYLCATSRPRLEAFFGQGTRLTVV.